Listed below are T cell receptor beta chains from one sample, sequenced in a study of blood T cell repertoires in COVID-19. Generated by immunoSEQ multiplex PCR, the TCRdb table keeps only in-frame clones and is missing some. Of 160,000 or so clones listed, about 85% were seen once; the top ten hold 1.1%. The specimen sequenced was peripheral blood. Receptor source: a man aged 40-50 years with acute or convalescent COVID-19. Both conserved end residues are part of each CDR3. D genes are given only for firm matches. A row's size may be missing; if present it is once, few, many or a size class.

TRBV27	TRBJ1-5	TRBD1	.	CASSLPYRSSGTDNQPQHF	TGTGCCAGCAGTTTACCCTACCGATCGTCTGGGACAGACAATCAGCCCCAGCATTTT
TRBV18	TRBJ1-1	.	.	CASSPLRGETEAFF	TGTGCCAGCTCACCACTCCGGGGTGAGACTGAAGCTTTCTTT
TRBV2	TRBJ2-7	TRBD1	.	CASTNRGRGSYEQYF	TGTGCCAGCACCAACAGGGGGCGGGGGTCCTACGAGCAGTACTTC
TRBV15	TRBJ2-3	TRBD2	once	CATSSVRGGPENTQYF	TGTGCCACCAGCAGTGTTCGCGGGGGGCCGGAGAATACGCAGTATTTT
TRBV15	TRBJ1-5	.	.	CATSGEGRGQPQHF	TGTGCCACCAGCGGAGAGGGCAGGGGACAGCCCCAGCATTTT
TRBV7-2	TRBJ2-4	TRBD1	.	CASSLEAGTDTASRNF	TGTGCCAGCAGCTTAGAGGCAGGGACAGATACAGCATCCAGGAACTTC
TRBV15	TRBJ2-5	.	.	CATSRVLGGQGETQYF	TGTGCCACCAGCAGAGTGTTGGGGGGGCAGGGAGAGACCCAGTACTTC
TRBV30	TRBJ1-4	.	.	CAWSFGTFATNEKLFF	TGTGCCTGGAGCTTCGGGACTTTTGCAACTAATGAAAAACTGTTTTTT
TRBV28	TRBJ2-2	.	.	CASSPGDRNTGELFF	TGTGCCAGCAGCCCCGGCGACAGGAACACCGGGGAGCTGTTTTTT
TRBV7-3	TRBJ1-2	TRBD1	.	CASSSTGRNYTF	TGTGCCAGCAGCTCGACAGGGAGGAACTACACCTTC
TRBV5-1	TRBJ1-1	.	once	CASSLAVMSSTEAFF	TGCGCCAGCAGCTTGGCTGTAATGAGTAGCACTGAAGCTTTCTTT
TRBV5-4	TRBJ1-2	TRBD1	.	CASSEQGREGYTF	TGTGCCAGCAGCGAACAGGGGAGAGAAGGCTACACCTTC
TRBV9	TRBJ2-3	TRBD2	once	CASSVAGGADTQYF	TGTGCCAGCAGCGTAGCCGGGGGGGCGGATACGCAGTATTTT
TRBV7-9	TRBJ1-4	TRBD1	.	CASSAPRQGPLGEKLFF	TGTGCCAGCAGCGCGCCTCGACAGGGCCCCTTGGGAGAAAAACTGTTTTTT
TRBV5-4	TRBJ2-7	.	.	CASSLGRTALYEQYF	TGTGCCAGCAGCTTGGGACGGACTGCTCTCTACGAGCAGTACTTC
TRBV6-6	TRBJ2-7	TRBD1	few	CASRALDRSYEQYF	TGTGCCAGCAGAGCTTTGGACAGGAGCTACGAGCAGTACTTC
TRBV6-6	TRBJ1-1	.	.	CATSPQGNTEAFF	TGTGCCACCTCCCCCCAGGGAAACACTGAAGCTTTCTTT
TRBV28	TRBJ2-4	.	.	CASSLGRNIQYF	TGTGCCAGCAGTCTAGGAAGAAACATTCAGTACTTC
TRBV2	TRBJ1-1	TRBD1	.	CASRGQGLWYTEAFF	TGTGCCAGCAGGGGACAGGGACTATGGTACACTGAAGCTTTCTTT
TRBV7-3	TRBJ2-1	.	.	CASSLDPASYNEQFF	TGTGCCAGCAGCCTAGACCCTGCCTCCTACAATGAGCAGTTCTTC
TRBV19	TRBJ2-2	.	.	CASRQGPYTGELFF	TGTGCCAGTAGACAGGGACCGTACACCGGGGAGCTGTTTTTT
TRBV14	TRBJ1-2	TRBD1	few	CASSSSGQGAQGYTF	TGTGCCAGCAGTTCGTCCGGGCAGGGGGCACAGGGCTACACCTTC
TRBV20-1	TRBJ2-2	TRBD2	.	CSASASGVNTGELFF	TGCAGTGCTAGTGCAAGCGGGGTGAACACCGGGGAGCTGTTTTTT
TRBV18	TRBJ2-7	TRBD2	once	CASSPGTSGGQQYF	TGTGCCAGCTCACCCGGGACTAGCGGGGGTCAGCAGTACTTC
TRBV6-4	TRBJ2-2	.	few	CASSQGLDTGELFF	TGTGCCAGCAGCCAGGGCCTCGACACCGGGGAGCTGTTTTTT
TRBV11-3	TRBJ2-2	TRBD1	once	CASSARQGEYTGELFF	TGTGCCAGCAGCGCCCGACAGGGGGAGTACACCGGGGAGCTGTTTTTT
TRBV27	TRBJ1-1	TRBD1	.	CASSLTGERAEAFF	TGTGCCAGCAGTTTGACAGGGGAGAGGGCTGAAGCTTTCTTT
TRBV5-1	TRBJ2-1	TRBD2	.	CASSLGAGVYNEQFF	TGCGCCAGCAGCTTGGGGGCGGGGGTTTACAATGAGCAGTTCTTC
TRBV30	TRBJ2-2	.	few	CAWTGHKTGELFF	TGTGCCTGGACAGGCCATAAGACCGGGGAGCTGTTTTTT
TRBV5-4	TRBJ2-4	.	.	CASSRAGRENIQYF	TGTGCCAGCAGCCGAGCAGGGCGAGAAAACATTCAGTACTTC
TRBV5-1	TRBJ1-1	TRBD1	.	CASSRDSNTEAFF	TGCGCCAGCAGCCGGGACAGCAACACTGAAGCTTTCTTT
TRBV25-1	TRBJ2-2	.	.	CASSEPGDTGELFF	TGTGCCAGCAGTGAACCAGGGGACACCGGGGAGCTGTTTTTT
TRBV10-3	TRBJ2-7	.	.	CAISDRQGYEQYF	TGTGCCATCAGTGATAGGCAGGGGTACGAGCAGTACTTC
TRBV3-1/TRBV3-2	TRBJ1-1	.	.	CASSQMANTEAFF	TGTGCCAGCAGCCAGATGGCAAACACTGAAGCTTTCTTT
TRBV2	TRBJ1-2	.	.	CASSLKGNYGYTF	TGTGCCAGCAGCCTGAAGGGGAACTATGGCTACACCTTC
TRBV4-1	TRBJ1-4	.	.	CASSQEDLEEKLFF	TGCGCCAGCAGCCAAGAGGATCTAGAAGAAAAACTGTTTTTT
TRBV27	TRBJ1-5	TRBD1	.	CASKPGTGDQPQHF	TGTGCCAGCAAACCGGGGACAGGGGATCAGCCCCAGCATTTT
TRBV9	TRBJ1-1	TRBD1	.	CASSQGNTGGTEAFF	TGTGCCAGCAGCCAGGGCAATACAGGGGGCACTGAAGCTTTCTTT
TRBV11-2	TRBJ1-4	.	once	CASSSPGEKLFF	TGTGCCAGCAGCTCCCCAGGTGAAAAACTGTTTTTT
TRBV18	TRBJ1-3	TRBD1	.	CASSPFGQGAGNTIYF	TGTGCCAGCTCACCATTTGGGCAGGGGGCTGGAAACACCATATATTTT
TRBV2	TRBJ2-2	.	.	CARRGGRGAHTGELFF	TGTGCCCGCCGCGGGGGTCGGGGGGCGCACACCGGGGAGCTGTTTTTT
TRBV6-4	TRBJ2-3	.	.	CASSDRLGSTDTQYF	TGTGCCAGCAGTGACCGACTCGGGAGCACAGATACGCAGTATTTT
TRBV6-5	TRBJ2-7	.	once	CASTYPRTYEQYF	TGTGCCAGCACCTACCCCCGAACCTACGAGCAGTACTTC